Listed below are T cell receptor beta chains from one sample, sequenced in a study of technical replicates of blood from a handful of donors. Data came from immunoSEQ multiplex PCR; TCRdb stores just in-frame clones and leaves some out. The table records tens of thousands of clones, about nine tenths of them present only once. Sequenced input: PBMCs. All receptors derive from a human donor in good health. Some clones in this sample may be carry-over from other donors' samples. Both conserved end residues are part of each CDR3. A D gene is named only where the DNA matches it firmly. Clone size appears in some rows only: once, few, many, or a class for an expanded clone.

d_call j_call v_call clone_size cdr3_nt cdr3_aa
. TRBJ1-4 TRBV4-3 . TGCGCCAGCAGCCAAGAGGTCGTTGGGGAGAATGAAAAACTGTTTTTT CASSQEVVGENEKLFF
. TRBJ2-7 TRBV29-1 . TGCAGCGTCCACGTAGGAGCCTCCTACGAGCAGTACTTC CSVHVGASYEQYF
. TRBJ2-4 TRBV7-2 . TGTGCCAGCAGCTTAGAGGCGGTCCCCCTAGCCAAAAACATTCAGTACTTC CASSLEAVPLAKNIQYF
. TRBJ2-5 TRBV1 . TGCACCAGCAGCCCCCACCCGCGGGAGGGCCAAGAGACCCAGTACTTC CTSSPHPREGQETQYF
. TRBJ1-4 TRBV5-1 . TGCGCCAGCAGCTTGAACCCAGGGGAAGTTTTGGTTTTT CASSLNPGEVLVF
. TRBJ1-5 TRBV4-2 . TGTGCCAGCAGCCAAGATATACAGATCAATCAGCCCCAGCATTTT CASSQDIQINQPQHF
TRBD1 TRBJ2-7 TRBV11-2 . TGTGCCAGCAGCTTCGGGACAGGATACTACGAGCAGTACTTC CASSFGTGYYEQYF
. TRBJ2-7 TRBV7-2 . TGTGCCAGCAGCCGTGGGAGAACCTCCTACGAGCAGTATTTC CASSRGRTSYEQYF
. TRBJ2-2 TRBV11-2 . TGTGCCAGCAGCCGGGCCTATCAGGGGAGCACCGGGGAGCTGTTTTTT CASSRAYQGSTGELFF
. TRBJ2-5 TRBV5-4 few TGTGCCAGCAGCCAAACAAGACTAGTCTCTGGGGAGACCCAGTACTTC CASSQTRLVSGETQYF
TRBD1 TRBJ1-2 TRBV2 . TGTGCCAGCAGTGCCCACGGACAGGGAGTTTATGGCTACACCTTC CASSAHGQGVYGYTF
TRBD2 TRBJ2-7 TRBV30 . TGTGCCTGGAGACACGGGGGGGCCGCGTACGAGCAGTACTTC CAWRHGGAAYEQYF
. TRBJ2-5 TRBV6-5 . TGTGCCAGCAGTCCGACAGCCTCCGGGGAGACCCAGTACTTC CASSPTASGETQYF
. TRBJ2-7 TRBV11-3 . TGTGCCAGCAGCTTTGGAGAATTCTACGAGCAGTACTTC CASSFGEFYEQYF
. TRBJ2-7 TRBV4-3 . TGCGCCAGCAGCCAAGATTTCACAGGGAGCTCCTACGAGCAGTACTTC CASSQDFTGSSYEQYF
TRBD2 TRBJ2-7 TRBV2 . TGTGCCAGTCGTTTGGGGCGGGAGCTAGAGCAGTACTTC CASRLGRELEQYF
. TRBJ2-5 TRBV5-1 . TGCGCCAGCAGCTTCAGGACTTCCGAAGAGACCCAGTACTTC CASSFRTSEETQYF
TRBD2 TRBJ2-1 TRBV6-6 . TGTGCCAGCAGCGACCTTCTAGCGGGGTCCTACAATGAGCAGTTCTTC CASSDLLAGSYNEQFF
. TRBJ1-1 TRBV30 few TGTGCCTGGAGTGTACAGGAGAACACTGAAGCTTTCTTT CAWSVQENTEAFF
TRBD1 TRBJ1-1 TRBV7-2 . TGTGCCAGCAGCCGAACCGGCGGACAGGGCTTGTCCACTGAAGCTTTCTTT CASSRTGGQGLSTEAFF
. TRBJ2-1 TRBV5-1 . TGCGCCAGCAGCTTAGCACAGGACTACAATGAGCAGTTCTTC CASSLAQDYNEQFF
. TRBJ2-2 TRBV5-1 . TGCGCCAGCAGTTATTCTCCGGGACTCTCGACCGGGGAGCTGTTTTTT CASSYSPGLSTGELFF
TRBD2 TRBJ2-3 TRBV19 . TGTGCCAGTAGTACAACTCTAGCGGGGGGTGCTGATACGCAGTATTTT CASSTTLAGGADTQYF
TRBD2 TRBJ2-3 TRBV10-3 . TGTGCCATCAGTCTTAGCGGGGGGCGGGGAGATACGCAGTATTTT CAISLSGGRGDTQYF
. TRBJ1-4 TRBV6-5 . TGTGCCAGCAGGGGGGCCGGGGCTAATGAAAAACTGTTTTTT CASRGAGANEKLFF
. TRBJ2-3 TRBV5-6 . TGTGCCAGCAGCTTGGGCTCTAGCCGGGGTACGCAGTATTTT CASSLGSSRGTQYF
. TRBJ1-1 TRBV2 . TGTGCCAGCAGGGGGCAGCACAACACTGAAGCTTTCTTT CASRGQHNTEAFF
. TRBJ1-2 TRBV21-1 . TGTGCCAGCGCAAGGGGGGGCCCCTTGACCTCTAACTATGGCTACACCTTC CASARGGPLTSNYGYTF
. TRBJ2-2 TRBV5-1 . TGCGCCAGCAGCTCCCTAATCGGGGGGAACACCGGGGAGCTGTTTTTT CASSSLIGGNTGELFF
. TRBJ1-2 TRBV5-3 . TGTGCCAGAAGGCTACAGGGATTGTGTAGTGGTCGCTATGGCTACACCTTC CARRLQGLCSGRYGYTF
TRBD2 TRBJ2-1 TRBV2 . TGTGCCAGCAGTTCATCTAGCGGGACCTTCTACAATGAGCAGTTCTTC CASSSSSGTFYNEQFF
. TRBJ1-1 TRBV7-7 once TGTGCCAGCAGCCCTGAGGGGGTGCGGACTGAAGCTTTCTTT CASSPEGVRTEAFF
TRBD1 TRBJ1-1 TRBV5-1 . TGCGCCAGCAGCTTGGGACTTGACAGGGACGCGAACACTGAAGCTTTCTTT CASSLGLDRDANTEAFF
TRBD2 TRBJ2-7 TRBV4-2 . TGTGCCAGCAGCCAAGGGGAGCCTTCACTAGCGGGATCCCACGAGCAGTACTTC CASSQGEPSLAGSHEQYF
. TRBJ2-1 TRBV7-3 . TGTGCCAGCAGGGGGGGCTCCTACAATGAGCAGTTCTTC CASRGGSYNEQFF
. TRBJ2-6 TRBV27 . TGTGCCAGCAGGGACAAGTTAGGGTTGGGGGCCAACGTCCTGACTTTC CASRDKLGLGANVLTF
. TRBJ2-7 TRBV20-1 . TGCAGTGCCCAGGGTTCGGGCGAGCAGTACTTC CSAQGSGEQYF
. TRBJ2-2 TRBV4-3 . TGCGCCAGCAGCCTTTTAGGGGGATTATTTCGGGTCCCCGGGGAGCTGTTTTTT CASSLLGGLFRVPGELFF
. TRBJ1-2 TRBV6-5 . TGTGCCAGCAGTTACTCGACTGGAGGGATCTATGGCTACACCTTC CASSYSTGGIYGYTF
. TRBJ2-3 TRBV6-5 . TGTGCCAGCACCCAAGGGGGACTAAGCACAGATACGCAGTATTTT CASTQGGLSTDTQYF
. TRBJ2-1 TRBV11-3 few TGTGCCAGCAGCTTATTTAACAATGAGCAGTTCTTC CASSLFNNEQFF
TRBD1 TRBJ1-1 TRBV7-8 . TGTGCCAGCAGCTTAACCAGGGGGCGGGGGCGAGGGACTGAAGCTTTCTTT CASSLTRGRGRGTEAFF
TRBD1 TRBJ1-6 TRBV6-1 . TGTGCCAGCAGTTTTACAGGGGGTGGGAATTCACCCCTCCACTTT CASSFTGGGNSPLHF
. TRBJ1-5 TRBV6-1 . TGTGCCAGCAGTGAGTGGGCCTCGCATCAGCCCCAGCATTTT CASSEWASHQPQHF
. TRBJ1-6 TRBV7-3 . TGTGCCAGCAGCTTGAGGGACAAGGGTAATTCACCCCTCCACTTT CASSLRDKGNSPLHF
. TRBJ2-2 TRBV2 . TGTGCCAGCAGTTCCGGGTCCCGCCGGGTCGGGGAGCTGTTTTTT CASSSGSRRVGELFF
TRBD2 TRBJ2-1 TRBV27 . TGTGCCAGCAGTTTTTTTAGCGGGATCAAGGGAGAGCAGTTCTTC CASSFFSGIKGEQFF
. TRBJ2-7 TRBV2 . TGTGCCAGCAGACCCGACTACTACGAGCAGTACTTC CASRPDYYEQYF
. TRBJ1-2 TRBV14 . TGTGCCAGCAGCCTACTCCATTATGGCTACACCTTC CASSLLHYGYTF
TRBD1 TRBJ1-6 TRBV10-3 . TGTGCCATCAGCAACGGACAGGCCTATAATTCACCCCTCCACTTT CAISNGQAYNSPLHF
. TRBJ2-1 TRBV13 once TGTGCCAGCAGCTTAGGCCTAACGGGGAACGGTTACAATGAGCAGTTCTTC CASSLGLTGNGYNEQFF
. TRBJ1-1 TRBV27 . TGTGCCAGCAGTCCCCCGGGGGTGGTGAGTACGGACACTGAAGCTTTCTTT CASSPPGVVSTDTEAFF
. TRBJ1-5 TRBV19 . TGTGCCAGTACCCCGGGTCGGTCAGGGGATCAGCCCCAGCATTTT CASTPGRSGDQPQHF